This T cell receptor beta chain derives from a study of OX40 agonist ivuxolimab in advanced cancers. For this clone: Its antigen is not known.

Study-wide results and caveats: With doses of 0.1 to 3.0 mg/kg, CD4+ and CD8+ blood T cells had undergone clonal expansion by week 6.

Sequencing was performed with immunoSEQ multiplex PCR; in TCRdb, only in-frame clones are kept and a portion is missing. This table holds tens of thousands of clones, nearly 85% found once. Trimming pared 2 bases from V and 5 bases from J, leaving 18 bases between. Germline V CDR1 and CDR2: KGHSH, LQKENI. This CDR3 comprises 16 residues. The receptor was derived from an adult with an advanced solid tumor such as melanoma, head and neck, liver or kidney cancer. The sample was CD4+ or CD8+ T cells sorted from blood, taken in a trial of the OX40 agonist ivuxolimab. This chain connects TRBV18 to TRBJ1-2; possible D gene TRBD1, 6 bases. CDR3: CASSPVGSGDPYGYTF. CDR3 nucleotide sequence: TGTGCCAGCTCACCAGTGGGTTCAGGGGATCCTTATGGCTACACCTTC.